Included here is one T cell receptor (beta chain) sequence, with context. At one boundary the junction diverges from the germline segment, which might be a read error. It was during active infection that Seattle patients were enrolled and then longitudinally followed. This sample was taken from a study of blood T cell repertoires in COVID-19. Study-level information: Researchers got acute and convalescent COVID-19 samples from the United States, Italy and Spain.

Germline V gene data show CDR1 as SSHAT and CDR2 as FNYEAQ (reference sequence). The CDR3 spans 16 residues. In the authors' methods: For nucleated cells, counts were estimated from reference gene primer amplification. The data were produced by immunoSEQ multiplex PCR, yet TCRdb's version contains in-frame clones alone and is incomplete. D and trimming were read from the DNA, whereas the V and J calls and clone size are those reported in that table. The table shows 200,000 to 250,000 clones, with 82% occurring only once. Input material: peripheral blood. This sequence originates from a woman older than 75 with COVID-19, enrolled during active disease. The V call is TRBV7-7, the J call TRBJ1-4; D not resolved. In nucleotides, the CDR3 is TGTGCTAGCAGCTTAGGGCAGCCGGGAACTAATGAAAAACTGTTTTTT. Amino acid sequence: CASSLGQPGTNEKLFF.